A selection of T cell receptor beta chains follows, all from one sample in a study of T-cell reconstitution after alpha-beta-depleted transplantation in children. Each CDR3 protein is one row after TCRdb ran MiXCR on the PCR reads. The sample yields 83,000 or so distinct CDR3 sequences, roughly 8.3% seen once. The sequences come from PBMCs from the stem cell graft donor, collected from the stem cell graft. The receptor set was obtained from a human donor who donated a stem cell graft to a child with congenital amegakaryocytic thrombocytopenia. Each CDR3 is given with its conserved first and last residue. The D gene is left open where the match is weak. Size is stated for part of the rows, as once, few or many counts, or as a class when the clone is expanded.

J: TRBJ2-7
D: TRBD1
size: many
V: TRBV20-1
DNA: TGCAGTGCTGCACAGGGGACCTACGAGCAGTACTTC
CDR3: CSAAQGTYEQYF

J: TRBJ2-1
D: TRBD2
size: many
V: TRBV7-2
DNA: TGTGCCAGCAGCTTAGAGGTAGCGGGGTCCTACAATGAGCAGTTCTTC
CDR3: CASSLEVAGSYNEQFF

J: TRBJ2-5
D: TRBD2
size: many
V: TRBV28
DNA: TGTGCCAGCAGAAGGAGACTAGCGGTTCAAGAGACCCAGTACTTC
CDR3: CASRRRLAVQETQYF

J: TRBJ2-7
D: TRBD1
size: many
V: TRBV7-2
DNA: TGTGCCAGCAGCTTAGAGGGACAGCTCTCCTACGAGCAGTACTTC
CDR3: CASSLEGQLSYEQYF

J: TRBJ2-5
D: TRBD2
size: many
V: TRBV5-1
DNA: TGCGCCACCAGAGGGACTAGCGGGAGAGGGGCCCAAGAGACCCAGTACTTC
CDR3: CATRGTSGRGAQETQYF

J: TRBJ1-1
D: TRBD1
size: many
V: TRBV2
DNA: TGTGCCAGCAGTCCGACAGGGGGCCGCACTGAAGCTTTCTTT
CDR3: CASSPTGGRTEAFF

J: TRBJ2-7
D: TRBD2
size: many
V: TRBV5-1
DNA: TGCGCCAGCAGTTGGGGGGAGCGGGAGACCTACGAGCAGTACTTC
CDR3: CASSWGERETYEQYF

J: TRBJ2-2
D: .
size: many
V: TRBV5-1
DNA: TGCGCCAGCAGCTTGGATCTGTACACCGGGGAGCTGTTTTTT
CDR3: CASSLDLYTGELFF

J: TRBJ2-7
D: .
size: many
V: TRBV7-2
DNA: TGTGCCAGCAGCTCCCAGTCGGAAAGGGGCTACGAGCAGTACTTC
CDR3: CASSSQSERGYEQYF

J: TRBJ2-1
D: TRBD1
size: many
V: TRBV7-6
DNA: TGTGCCAGCAGCGCCCACAGGGGCAATGAGCAGTTCTTC
CDR3: CASSAHRGNEQFF

J: TRBJ1-5
D: .
size: many
V: TRBV7-9
DNA: TGTGCCAGCAGCTCCTCGGGCGCGGGCAATCAGCCCCAGCATTTT
CDR3: CASSSSGAGNQPQHF

J: TRBJ2-1
D: TRBD2
size: many
V: TRBV7-4
DNA: TGTGCCAGCAGCCCGACTAGCGGGAGGGCCAATGAGCAGTTCTTC
CDR3: CASSPTSGRANEQFF

J: TRBJ1-2
D: TRBD1
size: many
V: TRBV15
DNA: TGTGCCACCAGCCCCGGACAGGGGAGCTATGGCTACACCTTC
CDR3: CATSPGQGSYGYTF

J: TRBJ2-3
D: .
size: many
V: TRBV12-3/TRBV12-4
DNA: TGTGCCAGCAGTGGCCGGACAGACACAGATACGCAGTATTTT
CDR3: CASSGRTDTDTQYF

J: TRBJ2-7
D: TRBD1
size: many
V: TRBV7-8
DNA: TGTGCCAGCAGCGGAGGGGTGAAAACAGGGGGACCCTACGAGCAGTACTTC
CDR3: CASSGGVKTGGPYEQYF

J: TRBJ2-7
D: TRBD1
size: many
V: TRBV29-1
DNA: TGCAGCGTTGGTACAGGGGTGGGGGACGAGCAGTACTTC
CDR3: CSVGTGVGDEQYF

J: TRBJ2-1
D: TRBD2
size: many
V: TRBV3-1
DNA: TGTGCCAGCAGCTTAACTAGCGTACCCTACAATGAGCAGTTCTTC
CDR3: CASSLTSVPYNEQFF

J: TRBJ2-3
D: .
size: many
V: TRBV7-9
DNA: TGTGCCAGCAGCTTAGGGGACAACACAGATACGCAGTATTTT
CDR3: CASSLGDNTDTQYF

J: TRBJ1-2
D: .
size: many
V: TRBV20-1
DNA: TGCAGTGCCAGCGGCCGGCAGGGCTATGGCTACACCTTC
CDR3: CSASGRQGYGYTF

J: TRBJ2-7
D: .
size: many
V: TRBV20-1
DNA: TGCAGTGCTAGAGTCCAAACAGGGTTACAGGAGCAGTACTTC
CDR3: CSARVQTGLQEQYF

J: TRBJ1-2
D: TRBD1
size: .
V: TRBV13
DNA: TGTGCCAGCAGCTTAGGGTCAGGGGGCTATGGCTACACCTTC
CDR3: CASSLGSGGYGYTF

J: TRBJ1-5
D: TRBD1
size: many
V: TRBV5-1
DNA: TGCGCCAGCAGCTTGGGGCCGGGACAGGCGAGAAATCAGCCCCAGCATTTT
CDR3: CASSLGPGQARNQPQHF

J: TRBJ1-2
D: .
size: .
V: TRBV6-5
DNA: TGTGCCAGCAGTTCGACAGAGACAAACTATGGCTACACCTTC
CDR3: CASSSTETNYGYTF

J: TRBJ2-7
D: TRBD2
size: many
V: TRBV3-1
DNA: TGTGCCAGCAGCCAAGACGCCGGGGGGTCCTACGAGCAGTACTTC
CDR3: CASSQDAGGSYEQYF

J: TRBJ2-3
D: .
size: many
V: TRBV7-7
DNA: TGTGCCAGCAGCTTAGACGTGCGAGATACGCAGTATTTT
CDR3: CASSLDVRDTQYF

J: TRBJ2-3
D: TRBD1
size: many
V: TRBV27
DNA: TGTGCCAGCAGTTTGGGTCTTGGGCGGGGACAGGGCACAGATACGCAGTATTTT
CDR3: CASSLGLGRGQGTDTQYF

J: TRBJ2-1
D: .
size: many
V: TRBV9
DNA: TGTGCCAGCAGCTCTAATCCCAGCCCTACTGGGGGTGAGCAGTTCTTC
CDR3: CASSSNPSPTGGEQFF

J: TRBJ1-6
D: TRBD1
size: many
V: TRBV5-1
DNA: TGCGCCAGCAGCTTGGGGGGACAGGGAGGTTCACCCCTCCACTTT
CDR3: CASSLGGQGGSPLHF

J: TRBJ2-1
D: .
size: many
V: TRBV6-2/TRBV6-3
DNA: TGTGCCAGCGCCCAAGGGCGTTACAATGAGCAGTTCTTC
CDR3: CASAQGRYNEQFF

J: TRBJ2-1
D: TRBD2
size: many
V: TRBV25-1
DNA: TGTGCCAGCAGTATAGCGGGGGGGCCTTGGGATGAGCAGTTCTTC
CDR3: CASSIAGGPWDEQFF

J: TRBJ1-2
D: .
size: many
V: TRBV30
DNA: TGTGCCTGGAGTCATCGCCGGGGAGGCTACACCTTC
CDR3: CAWSHRRGGYTF

J: TRBJ2-2
D: .
size: many
V: TRBV18
DNA: TGTGCCAGCTCACCAATGAATAGATACACCGGGGAGCTGTTTTTT
CDR3: CASSPMNRYTGELFF

J: TRBJ2-1
D: .
size: many
V: TRBV15
DNA: TGTGCCACCAGCAGAGATGTCGAGGCTGAGCAGTTCTTC
CDR3: CATSRDVEAEQFF

J: TRBJ2-5
D: TRBD2
size: many
V: TRBV29-1
DNA: TGCAGCGTTGGTTATGGGACTAGCGGAAGAACCCAGTACTTC
CDR3: CSVGYGTSGRTQYF

J: TRBJ1-1
D: .
size: many
V: TRBV5-1
DNA: TGCGCCAGCAGCCCCAGGGAGCCGAACACTGAAGCTTTCTTT
CDR3: CASSPREPNTEAFF

J: TRBJ2-1
D: .
size: many
V: TRBV7-2
DNA: TGTGCCAGCAGCTTAAGTTGGGGAAACAATGAGCAGTTCTTC
CDR3: CASSLSWGNNEQFF

J: TRBJ2-1
D: TRBD1
size: many
V: TRBV7-9
DNA: TGTGCCAGCAGCTTAGAGGGGGCCCGATACAATGAGCAGTTCTTC
CDR3: CASSLEGARYNEQFF

J: TRBJ1-4
D: TRBD1
size: many
V: TRBV29-1
DNA: TGCAGCGTTGACCCAGGGACAGGAGGTGAAAAACTGTTTTTT
CDR3: CSVDPGTGGEKLFF

J: TRBJ1-1
D: TRBD1
size: many
V: TRBV5-1
DNA: TGCGCCAGCAGCTTGGCGAGGACAGGGACAGACACTGAAGCTTTCTTT
CDR3: CASSLARTGTDTEAFF

J: TRBJ2-6
D: .
size: .
V: TRBV12-3/TRBV12-4
DNA: TGTGCCAGCAGAAGGACAGCCACTGGGGCCAACGTCCTGACTTTC
CDR3: CASRRTATGANVLTF

J: TRBJ1-3
D: .
size: many
V: TRBV6-1
DNA: TGTGCCAGCAGGAGGAGCTCTGGAAACACCATATATTTT
CDR3: CASRRSSGNTIYF

J: TRBJ2-3
D: .
size: many
V: TRBV27
DNA: TGTGCCAGCAGCTTCCACATGGATACGCAGTATTTT
CDR3: CASSFHMDTQYF

J: TRBJ2-3
D: .
size: many
V: TRBV5-6
DNA: TGTGCCAGCAGCGATTGGACAGATAGCACAGATACGCAGTATTTT
CDR3: CASSDWTDSTDTQYF

J: TRBJ1-5
D: .
size: many
V: TRBV5-1
DNA: TGCGCCAGCAGCTTGGATGGGAATAGCAATCAGCCCCAGCATTTT
CDR3: CASSLDGNSNQPQHF

J: TRBJ2-3
D: .
size: many
V: TRBV7-7
DNA: TGTGCCAGCAGCCCTCGACTAGGCACAGATACGCAGTATTTT
CDR3: CASSPRLGTDTQYF

J: TRBJ2-3
D: .
size: many
V: TRBV20-1
DNA: TGCAGTGCTAGAGATGAATGGGGGGAGAATACGCAGTATTTT
CDR3: CSARDEWGENTQYF

J: TRBJ2-1
D: TRBD1
size: many
V: TRBV20-1
DNA: TGCAGTGCTAGAGATTACGACAGGGGCGCGGCGGATGAGCAGTTCTTC
CDR3: CSARDYDRGAADEQFF

J: TRBJ1-4
D: .
size: many
V: TRBV6-1
DNA: TGTGCCAGCAGTCCCTACCTAACGGGTAATGAAAAACTGTTTTTT
CDR3: CASSPYLTGNEKLFF

J: TRBJ1-2
D: .
size: many
V: TRBV9
DNA: TGTGCCAGCAGCGTAGTGGGTGGACCGACTCTCTTCGGCTACACCTTC
CDR3: CASSVVGGPTLFGYTF

J: TRBJ1-5
D: TRBD1
size: many
V: TRBV28
DNA: TGTGCCAGCAGTTCTGTACGCACAGGGGGCAATCAGCCCCAGCATTTT
CDR3: CASSSVRTGGNQPQHF

J: TRBJ2-3
D: .
size: many
V: TRBV5-1
DNA: TGCGCCAGCAGCTTGAATGGCGGCCCGACAGATACGCAGTATTTT
CDR3: CASSLNGGPTDTQYF

J: TRBJ2-1
D: .
size: many
V: TRBV29-1
DNA: TGCAGCGTTGAATCGGGATGGCAGGGGGGACATGAGCAGTTCTTC
CDR3: CSVESGWQGGHEQFF

J: TRBJ2-3
D: .
size: many
V: TRBV7-8
DNA: TGTGCCATCGATAAGGGCGGGGATACGCAGTATTTT
CDR3: CAIDKGGDTQYF

J: TRBJ1-2
D: .
size: many
V: TRBV5-1
DNA: TGCGCCAGCAGCTCCGGCGGGATCGATGGCTACACCTTC
CDR3: CASSSGGIDGYTF